The present entry profiles one T cell receptor beta chain with its context. V lost 3 bases and J lost 8, with 10 bases in between. The CDR3 spans 13 residues. Per the germline V gene, CDR1 is SGHDN and CDR2 is FVKESK. Measured with immunoSEQ multiplex PCR; TCRdb has only the in-frame clones, and not every one. This table holds 120,000 to 150,000 clones, around 86% found once. The sample is drawn from a study of blood T cell repertoires in COVID-19. Study-wide background: Samples representing acute and convalescent COVID-19 were sourced from the United States, Italy and Spain. T cells, B-cell-depleted T cells, or PBMCs supplied cDNA or gDNA.

The sequenced sample consisted of peripheral blood. The TCR comes from a human donor in a cohort sampled during active COVID-19. The rearrangement joins TRBV14 to TRBJ1-4; D call uncertain. CDR3 coding DNA: TGTGCCAGCAGCCAGAGCCTTGAGGAAAAACTGTTTTTT. It encodes CASSQSLEEKLFF.